The entry below gives a single TCR beta chain sequence along with its context. Additional DNA sequences in this sample encode the identical CDR3. The data were obtained in a study of blood T cell repertoires in COVID-19. Original processing notes: Amplification of reference gene primers provided the estimated nucleated cell counts. Produced via immunoSEQ multiplex PCR; TCRdb's table is partial and in-frame only. That table is the source of V, J and clone size, and D and trimming were worked out from the DNA. This sample has roughly 410,000 clones; approximately 89% occur once, and the top ten carry about 2.3%. Per the germline V gene, CDR1 is MDHEN and CDR2 is SYDVKM. With 5 bases removed from V and 0 bases from J, the gap between germline ends came to 10 bases. This CDR3 region has 15 residues.

The chain has TRBV28 and TRBJ2-2; D is possibly TRBD2 (7 bases). The source is a woman aged 55 to 70 with COVID-19, enrolled during active disease. Sequencing was carried out using peripheral blood. CDR3: CASSPGGANTGELFF. In nucleotides, the CDR3 is TGTGCCAGCAGTCCGGGGGGCGCGAACACCGGGGAGCTGTTTTTT.